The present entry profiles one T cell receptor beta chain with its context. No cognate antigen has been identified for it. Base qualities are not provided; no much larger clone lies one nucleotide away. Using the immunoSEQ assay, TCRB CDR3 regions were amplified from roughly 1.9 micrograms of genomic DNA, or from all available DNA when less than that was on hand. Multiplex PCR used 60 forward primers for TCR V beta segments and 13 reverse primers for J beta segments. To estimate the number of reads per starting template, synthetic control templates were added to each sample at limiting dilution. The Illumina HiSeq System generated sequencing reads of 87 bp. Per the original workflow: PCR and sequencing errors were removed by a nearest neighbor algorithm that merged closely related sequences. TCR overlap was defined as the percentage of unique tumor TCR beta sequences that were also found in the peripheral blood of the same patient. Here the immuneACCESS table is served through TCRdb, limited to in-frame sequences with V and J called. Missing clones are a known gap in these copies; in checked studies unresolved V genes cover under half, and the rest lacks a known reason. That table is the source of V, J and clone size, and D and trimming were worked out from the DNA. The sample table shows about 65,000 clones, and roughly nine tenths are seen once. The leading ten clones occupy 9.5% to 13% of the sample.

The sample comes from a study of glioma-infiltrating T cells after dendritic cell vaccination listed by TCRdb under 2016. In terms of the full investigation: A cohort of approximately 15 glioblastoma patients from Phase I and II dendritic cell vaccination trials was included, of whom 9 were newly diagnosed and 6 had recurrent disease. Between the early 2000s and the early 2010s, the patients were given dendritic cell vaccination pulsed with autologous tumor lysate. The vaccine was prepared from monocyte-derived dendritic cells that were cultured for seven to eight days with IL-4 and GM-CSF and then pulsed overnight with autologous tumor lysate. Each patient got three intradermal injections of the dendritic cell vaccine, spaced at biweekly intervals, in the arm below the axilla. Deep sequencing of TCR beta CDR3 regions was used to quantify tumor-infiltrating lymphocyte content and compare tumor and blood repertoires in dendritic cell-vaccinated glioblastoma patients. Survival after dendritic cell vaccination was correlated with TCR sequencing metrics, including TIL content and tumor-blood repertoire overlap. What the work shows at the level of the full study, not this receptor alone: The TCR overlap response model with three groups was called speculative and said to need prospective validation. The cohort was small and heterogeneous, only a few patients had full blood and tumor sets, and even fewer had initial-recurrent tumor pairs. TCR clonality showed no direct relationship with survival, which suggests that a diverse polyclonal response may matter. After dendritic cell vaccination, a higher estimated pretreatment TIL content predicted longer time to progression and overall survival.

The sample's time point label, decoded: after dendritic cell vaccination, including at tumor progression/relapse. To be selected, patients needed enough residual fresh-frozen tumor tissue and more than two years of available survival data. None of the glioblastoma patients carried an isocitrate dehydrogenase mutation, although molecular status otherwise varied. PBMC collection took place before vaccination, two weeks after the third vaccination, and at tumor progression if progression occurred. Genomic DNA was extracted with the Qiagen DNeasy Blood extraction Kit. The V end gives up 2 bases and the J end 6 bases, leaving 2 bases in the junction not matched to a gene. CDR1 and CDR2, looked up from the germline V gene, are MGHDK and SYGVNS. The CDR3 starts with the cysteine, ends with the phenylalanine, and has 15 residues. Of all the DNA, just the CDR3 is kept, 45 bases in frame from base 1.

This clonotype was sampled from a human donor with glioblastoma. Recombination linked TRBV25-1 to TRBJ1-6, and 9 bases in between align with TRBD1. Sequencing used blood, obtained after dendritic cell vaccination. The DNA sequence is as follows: TGTGCCAGCAGTGAAAGGGGACAGGGTAATTCACCCCTCCACTTT. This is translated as CASSERGQGNSPLHF.